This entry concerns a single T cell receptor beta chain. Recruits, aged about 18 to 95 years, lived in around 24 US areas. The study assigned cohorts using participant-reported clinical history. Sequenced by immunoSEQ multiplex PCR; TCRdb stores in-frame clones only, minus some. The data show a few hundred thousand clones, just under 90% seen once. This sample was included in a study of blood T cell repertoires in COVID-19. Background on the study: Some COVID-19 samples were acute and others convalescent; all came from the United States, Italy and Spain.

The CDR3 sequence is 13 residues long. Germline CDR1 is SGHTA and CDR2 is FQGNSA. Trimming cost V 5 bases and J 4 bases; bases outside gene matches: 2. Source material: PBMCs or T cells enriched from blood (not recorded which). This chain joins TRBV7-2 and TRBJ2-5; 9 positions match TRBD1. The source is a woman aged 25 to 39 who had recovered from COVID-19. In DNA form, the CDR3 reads TGTGCCAGCAGCCAACAGGGGGCAGAGACCCAGTACTTC. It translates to CASSQQGAETQYF.